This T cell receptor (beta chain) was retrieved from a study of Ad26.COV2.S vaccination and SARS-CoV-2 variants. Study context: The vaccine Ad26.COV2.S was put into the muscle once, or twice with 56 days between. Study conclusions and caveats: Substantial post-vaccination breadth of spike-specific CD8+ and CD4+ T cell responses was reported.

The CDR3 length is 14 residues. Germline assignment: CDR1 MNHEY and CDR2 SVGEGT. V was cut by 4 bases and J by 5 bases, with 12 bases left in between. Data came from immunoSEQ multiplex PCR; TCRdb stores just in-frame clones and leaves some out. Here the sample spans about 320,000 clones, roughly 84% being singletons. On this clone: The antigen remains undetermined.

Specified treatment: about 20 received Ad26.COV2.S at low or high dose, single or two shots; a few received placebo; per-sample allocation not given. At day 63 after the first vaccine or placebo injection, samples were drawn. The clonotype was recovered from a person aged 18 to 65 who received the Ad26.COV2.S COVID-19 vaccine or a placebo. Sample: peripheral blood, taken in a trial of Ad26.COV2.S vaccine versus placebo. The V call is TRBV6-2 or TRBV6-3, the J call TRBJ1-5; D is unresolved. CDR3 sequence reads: CASSSTSGDQPQHF. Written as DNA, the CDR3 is TGTGCCAGCAGTTCTACGTCCGGGGATCAGCCCCAGCATTTT.